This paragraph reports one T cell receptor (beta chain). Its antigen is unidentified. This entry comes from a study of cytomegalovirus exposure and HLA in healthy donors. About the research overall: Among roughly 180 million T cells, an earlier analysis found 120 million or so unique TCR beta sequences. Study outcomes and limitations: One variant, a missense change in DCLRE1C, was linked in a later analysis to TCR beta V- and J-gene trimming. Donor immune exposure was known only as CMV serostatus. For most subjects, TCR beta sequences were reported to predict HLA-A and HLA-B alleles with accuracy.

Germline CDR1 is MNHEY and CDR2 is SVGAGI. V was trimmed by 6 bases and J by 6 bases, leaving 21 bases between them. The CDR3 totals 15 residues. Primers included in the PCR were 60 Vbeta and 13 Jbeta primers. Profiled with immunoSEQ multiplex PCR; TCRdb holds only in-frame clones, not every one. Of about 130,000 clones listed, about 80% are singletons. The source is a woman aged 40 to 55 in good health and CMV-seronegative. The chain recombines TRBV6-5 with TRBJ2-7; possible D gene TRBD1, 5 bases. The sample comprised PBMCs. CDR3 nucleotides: TGTGCCAGCAGCATTACCTATAGGGGTACCTGCGAGCAGTACTTC. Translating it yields CASSITYRGTCEQYF.